The next 23 T cell receptor beta chains were all read from a single sample in a study of follicular helper T cells after annual influenza vaccination. The method was immunoSEQ multiplex PCR; TCRdb's version includes in-frame clones alone and lacks a portion of them. The table records fewer than 10,000 clones, around 90% of them present only once. The time point denotes: 2015-2016 season, pre-vaccination. Sequences were derived from CXCR5+ CD38- circulating T follicular helper cells from blood, sampled on the day of influenza vaccination. The sample's subset: circulating Tfh, non-naive CD4+CXCR5+PD-1+ (ICOS+CD38+ or ICOS-CD38-). Receptor source: an adult who received the influenza vaccine.

The V call is TRBV7-8, the J call TRBJ2-1; 9 bases align to TRBD2. V lost 8 bases, J lost 5 bases, and 7 bases stayed unmatched. Germline values: CDR1 SGHVS, CDR2 FQNEAQ. CDR3 size: 14 residues. The CDR3 nucleotides are TGTGCCAGCGTTTCGAGCGGGGGGAACAATGAGCAGTTCTTC. Amino acid sequence: CASVSSGGNNEQFF.

The V and J genes are TRBV7-2 and TRBJ1-5; TRBD1 is a possible D gene (5 bases). CDR3 length equals 13 residues. The germline V and J ends were trimmed by 1 base and 5 bases, with 6 bases remaining between them. CDR1 and CDR2 from the germline V gene are SGHTA and FQGNSA. As DNA, the CDR3 is TGTGCCAGCAGCTTAGTAGGGGATCAGCCCCAGCATTTT. Its translation: CASSLVGDQPQHF.

V and J are TRBV18 and TRBJ2-1; D uncertain. This CDR3 contains 13 residues. Trimming removed 4 bases at V and 7 bases at J, with 11 bases between. The V gene's germline CDR1 is KGHSH and CDR2 LQKENI. The CDR3 is CASSQGGNNEQFF. CDR3 bases: TGTGCCAGCTCACAGGGTGGAAATAATGAGCAGTTCTTC.

CDR3 DNA sequence: TGTGCCAGCAGCTTAGGGGTAAACTATGGCTACACCTTC. This sequence encodes CASSLGVNYGYTF. This chain links TRBV7-8 with TRBJ1-2; the D is unclear. The V gene lost 1 base and the J gene lost 2 bases, with 5 bases spanning the gap. The CDR3 extends over 13 amino acids. Per the germline V gene, CDR1 is SGHVS and CDR2 is FQNEAQ. Together with reference TRBV7-8 and TRBJ1-2, the CDR3 gives the full variable domain: GAGVSQSPRYKVAKRGQDVALRCDPISGHVSLFWYQQALGQGPEFLTYFQNEAQLDKSGLPSDRFFAERPEGSVSTLKIQRTQQEDSAVYLCASSLGVNYGYTFGSGTRLTVV.

V gene TRBV7-9 combines with J gene TRBJ1-1; D may be TRBD1 (5 bases). Trimming left V 4 bases short and J 3 bases short, with 15 bases between. In germline, CDR1 is SEHNR, CDR2 FQNEAQ (reference sequence). The CDR3 runs to 15 residues. CDR3 residues: CASSSHEVRDTEAFF. The CDR3 DNA reads as TGTGCCAGCAGCTCCCACGAAGTCAGGGACACTGAAGCTTTCTTT.

The chain joins TRBV7-6 to TRBJ1-5; D is ambiguous. The CDR3 consists of 13 residues. Trimming shortened V by 5 bases and J by 4 bases, and 9 bases separated the two germline ends. Germline values: CDR1 SGHVS, CDR2 FNYEAQ. CDR3 bases: TGTGCCAGCAGCCGTCCGGCGAATCAGCCCCAGCATTTT. Its translation is CASSRPANQPQHF.

This clone was picked up one time. The chain employs TRBV2 and TRBJ2-3; 7 bases match TRBD2. Germline V gives CDR1 SNHLY, CDR2 FYNNEI. The length of the CDR3 is 16 residues. J was trimmed by 0 bases and V by 6 bases; bases with no gene match: 9. CDR3 sequence reads: CASRARAGVSTDTQYF. In nucleotides, the CDR3 is TGTGCCAGCAGGGCAAGGGCGGGGGTGAGCACAGATACGCAGTATTTT.

The chain has TRBV10-3 and TRBJ2-3, with 10 bases identical to TRBD2. The CDR3 runs to 15 residues. CDR1 and CDR2 from the germline V gene are ENHRY and SYGVKD. The trim removed 4 bases at V and 4 bases at J, leaving 5 bases unmatched. The CDR3 region is CAISGNSGGSDTQYF. The CDR3 DNA reads as TGTGCCATCAGTGGCAATAGCGGGGGGTCAGATACGCAGTATTTT.

The genes are TRBV2 and TRBJ1-1, with D perhaps matching TRBD1 (6 bases). CDR3 length: 13 residues. The germline CDR1 and CDR2 sequences are SNHLY and FYNNEI. Trimming took off 0 bases at V and 7 bases at J, with 9 bases between the two ends. The CDR3 spells CASSEALDSEAFF. The CDR3 DNA is TGTGCCAGCAGTGAAGCTCTGGACAGTGAAGCTTTCTTT.

This chain connects TRBV19 to TRBJ1-6, with unresolved D. CDR3 length: 13 residues. V lost 7 bases and J 0 bases, leaving 4 bases between the germline ends. Germline CDR1 LNHDA, CDR2 SQIVND (reference sequence). CDR3 DNA: TGTGCCAGTAAAAACTCCTATAATTCACCCCTCCACTTT. As protein: CASKNSYNSPLHF.

This clone has just a few counts. The chain uses TRBV4-3 and TRBJ2-3; a possible D gene is TRBD2 (6 bases). Deletions cut 4 bases from V and 4 bases from J, with 9 bases between. The germline V gene has CDR1 LGHNA and CDR2 YSLEER. The CDR3 contains 13 residues. CDR3 nucleotides: TGCGCCAGCAGCCGGACTAAACCAGATACGCAGTATTTT. Encoded protein: CASSRTKPDTQYF.

V gene TRBV7-6 combines with J gene TRBJ2-1; tentatively, D is TRBD2 (5 bases). Germline V CDR1 and CDR2: SGHVS, FNYEAQ. This CDR3 has 13 amino acids. V lost 4 bases and J 10 bases, leaving 14 bases between the germline ends. The CDR3 region is CASSSQQSGEQFF. The CDR3 DNA reads TGTGCCAGCAGCTCCCAACAATCGGGGGAGCAGTTCTTC.

The chain has TRBV19 and TRBJ2-3; no definite D call. CDR3 length equals 14 residues. The V gene's germline CDR1 is LNHDA and CDR2 SQIVND (reference sequence). V was cut by 0 bases and J by 2 bases, with 6 bases left in between. CDR3 sequence (DNA): TGTGCCAGTAGTATAGACGGAAACACAGATACGCAGTATTTT. This encodes CASSIDGNTDTQYF.

The chain couples TRBV4-3 to TRBJ1-1, with TRBD1 identical over 11 bases. Germline values: CDR1 LGHNA, CDR2 YSLEER. CDR3 length: 15 amino acids. V shed 3 bases and J 6 bases; nucleotides not matched to a gene: 6. CDR3 residues: CASSQAGTGGSEAFF. The DNA of the CDR3 is TGCGCCAGCAGCCAGGCCGGGACAGGGGGTTCTGAAGCTTTCTTT.

This chain uses TRBV23-1 with TRBJ2-7, with a weak D call TRBD2 (7 bases). TRBV23-1 is recorded as an ORF, its role being uncertain. The length of the CDR3 is 15 residues. V was shortened by 1 base and J by 5 bases, with 15 bases between the two germline ends. CDR3 nucleotide sequence: TGCGCCAGCAGTCAATTTGAGGGGGGGCGAGACGAGCAGTACTTC. Its protein product is CASSQFEGGRDEQYF.

The chain uses TRBV6-1 and TRBJ2-7, with 10 bases that match TRBD1. The CDR3 consists of 15 residues. The V gene's germline CDR1 is MNHNS and CDR2 SASEGT. The V and J ends lost 3 bases and 3 bases, in that order; junction bases with no gene match: 5. CDR3 bases: TGTGCCAGCAGTGACCCGGGACAGGGGCTCTACGAGCAGTACTTC. Translation gives CASSDPGQGLYEQYF.

This chain connects TRBV4-3 to TRBJ2-5; D is perhaps TRBD2 (7 bases). Germline V gene sequence: CDR1 LGHNA, CDR2 YSLEER. The V and J ends lost 5 bases and 1 base respectively, with 11 bases between them. The CDR3 has 14 amino acids. The CDR3 sequence: CASSEGGGQETQYF. CDR3 DNA: TGCGCCAGCAGCGAGGGGGGGGGCCAAGAGACCCAGTACTTC.

The genes are TRBV30 and TRBJ2-1; 12 bases are shared with TRBD2. Trimming took 5 bases from V and 3 from J; bases not matched to a gene: 5. Germline-derived CDR1 and CDR2 are GTSNPN and SVGIG (reference sequence). The CDR3 spans 15 residues. The CDR3 loop reads CAWDTSGGRYNEQFF. CDR3 DNA sequence: TGTGCCTGGGACACTAGCGGGGGGCGCTACAATGAGCAGTTCTTC.

This chain joins TRBV19 and TRBJ1-5; no clear D gene. The CDR3 is 16 amino acids. Trimming removed 7 bases from V and 0 bases from J, with 16 bases in between. The germline CDR1 and CDR2 sequences are LNHDA and SQIVND (reference sequence). The CDR3 is CASIKSPGYSNQPQHF. The CDR3 nucleotides are TGTGCCAGTATTAAGTCGCCGGGATATAGCAATCAGCCCCAGCATTTT.

This chain connects TRBV11-2 to TRBJ2-3; no reliable D call. In germline, CDR1 is SGHAT, CDR2 FQNNGV. The CDR3 spans 15 residues. V was clipped by 2 bases and J by 4 bases, with 13 bases between them. The CDR3 loop is CASSLTAWSSDTQYF. In DNA, the CDR3 is TGTGCCAGCAGCTTAACGGCTTGGAGTTCAGATACGCAGTATTTT.

The chain combines TRBV18 with TRBJ1-1, with a weak D call TRBD1 (5 bases). Trimming removed 2 bases from V and 3 bases from J, with 13 bases in between. CDR1 is KGHSH, CDR2 LQKENI, per germline. The CDR3 extends over 15 amino acids. The CDR3, as DNA: TGTGCCAGCTCACCAAGCCTCGGGGGGGACACTGAAGCTTTCTTT. This translates into CASSPSLGGDTEAFF.

This clone has only a few counts. The rearrangement joins TRBV11-2 to TRBJ2-7, with D perhaps TRBD1 (6 bases). With 1 base removed from V and 4 bases from J, the gap between germline ends came to 17 bases. The CDR3 loop spans 16 amino acids. Germline V gene sequence: CDR1 SGHAT, CDR2 FQNNGV. In DNA, the CDR3 is TGTGCCAGCAGCTTAGCTAGGTCAGGGGAGCGGTACGAGCAGTACTTC. Protein product: CASSLARSGERYEQYF. The full variable domain, with the rest looked up from reference TRBV11-2 and TRBJ2-7, is EAGVAQSPRYKIIEKRQSVAFWCNPISGHATLYWYQQILGQGPKLLIQFQNNGVVDDSQLPKDRFSAERLKGVDSTLKIQPAKLEDSAVYLCASSLARSGERYEQYFGPGTRLTVT.

This chain links TRBV18 with TRBJ2-3; D not certain. V was pared by 3 bases and J by 1 base, with 14 bases between. Per the germline V gene, CDR1 is KGHSH and CDR2 is LQKENI. The CDR3 loop spans 16 amino acids. The CDR3 spells CASSPPESDRTDTQYF. CDR3 bases: TGTGCCAGCTCACCGCCGGAGTCCGATCGCACAGATACGCAGTATTTT.